These T cell receptor beta chains were read from a single sample in a study of technical replicates of blood from a few donors. Only in-frame clones appear in the TCRdb table, and some are missing; sequencing was by immunoSEQ multiplex PCR. The data show fewer than 75,000 clones, with around 93% seen just once and over 0.2% held by the top ten. The sample was T cells isolated from PBMCs. These receptors were collected from a human donor in good health. The CDR3 runs from the conserved cysteine through the conserved F or W. The D gene is left open where the match is weak. Size is stated for part of the rows, as once, few or many counts, or as a class when the clone is expanded.

V gene	clone size	D gene	J gene	CDR3 protein	CDR3 DNA
TRBV5-1	NA	TRBD1	TRBJ1-1	CASTRGDRSTEAFF	TGCGCCAGCACTAGGGGGGACAGGAGCACTGAAGCTTTCTTT
TRBV9	NA	TRBD2	TRBJ2-1	CASSVALGGGRNEQFF	TGTGCCAGCAGCGTAGCTCTCGGGGGCGGGAGGAATGAGCAGTTCTTC
TRBV30	NA	NA	TRBJ2-5	CAWSVLASLGQETQYF	TGTGCCTGGAGTGTATTGGCTAGCTTAGGCCAAGAGACCCAGTACTTC
TRBV6-5	once	NA	TRBJ1-2	CASSLVGVGGKGGYTF	TGTGCCAGCAGTTTAGTCGGGGTAGGCGGAAAGGGTGGCTACACCTTC
TRBV9	NA	NA	TRBJ2-7	CASSAGVGEQYF	TGTGCCAGCAGCGCCGGGGTAGGCGAGCAGTACTTC
TRBV27	once	NA	TRBJ1-1	CASSSYQQVLGTEAFF	TGTGCCAGCAGTTCCTACCAACAGGTTTTGGGCACTGAAGCTTTCTTT
TRBV7-9	NA	TRBD2	TRBJ2-5	CASSLEGTRSMTQYF	TGTGCCAGCAGCTTAGAAGGGACTAGGAGTATGACCCAGTACTTC
TRBV4-1	NA	NA	TRBJ1-1	CASSLRPNTEAFF	TGCGCCAGCAGCCTCCGTCCGAACACTGAAGCTTTCTTT
TRBV19	few	NA	TRBJ2-7	CASRMRDRGYEQYF	TGTGCCAGTAGAATGCGGGACAGAGGCTACGAGCAGTACTTC
TRBV5-1	NA	TRBD1	TRBJ2-5	CASSQGTGLETQYF	TGCGCCAGCAGCCAAGGGACAGGGTTAGAGACCCAGTACTTC
TRBV27	NA	TRBD1	TRBJ2-6	CASSFAMGDRYYASGANVLTF	TGTGCCAGCAGTTTCGCGATGGGGGACAGGTATTATGCCTCTGGGGCCAACGTCCTGACTTTC
TRBV18	NA	NA	TRBJ2-5	CASSPRTVQETQYF	TGTGCCAGCTCTCCTCGGACAGTACAAGAGACCCAGTACTTC
TRBV2	NA	TRBD2	TRBJ2-7	CANYWTSGGSDEQYF	TGTGCCAACTATTGGACTAGCGGGGGATCTGACGAGCAGTACTTC
TRBV13	NA	TRBD2	TRBJ2-5	CASSPGAGEGETQYF	TGTGCCAGCAGCCCAGGAGCGGGAGAGGGGGAGACCCAGTACTTC
TRBV5-4	NA	NA	TRBJ2-5	CASSLEQQETQYF	TGTGCCAGCAGCTTGGAACAGCAAGAGACCCAGTACTTC
TRBV7-9	NA	NA	TRBJ1-4	CASSFSGKELFF	TGTGCCAGCAGCTTCTCAGGGAAGGAACTGTTTTTT
TRBV18	NA	NA	TRBJ2-5	CASSPKGPQGTQYF	TGTGCCAGCTCACCTAAGGGGCCCCAAGGGACCCAGTACTTC
TRBV5-1	NA	TRBD1	TRBJ1-5	CASSLDRGGNQPQHF	TGCGCCAGCAGCTTGGACAGGGGCGGCAATCAGCCCCAGCATTTT
TRBV5-1	NA	NA	TRBJ2-7	CASSLTALGGYEQYF	TGCGCCAGCAGCTTGACCGCCCTCGGAGGGTACGAGCAGTACTTC
TRBV28	NA	TRBD1	TRBJ1-5	CASSPTTGVQPQHF	TGTGCTAGCAGTCCCACGACAGGGGTACAGCCCCAGCATTTT
TRBV7-2	NA	NA	TRBJ1-2	CASSFPGRRGYTF	TGTGCCAGCAGCTTTCCCGGTCGTCGTGGCTACACCTTC
TRBV6-1	few	TRBD1	TRBJ2-7	CASSEGQGLNYEQYF	TGTGCCAGCAGTGAGGGACAGGGCTTAAACTACGAGCAGTACTTC
TRBV5-1	NA	TRBD1	TRBJ2-6	CASSPTRDSRLSGANVLTF	TGCGCCAGCAGCCCGACCCGGGACAGTCGACTCTCTGGGGCCAACGTCCTGACTTTC
TRBV11-3	once	TRBD2	TRBJ2-1	CASSRTSGRQFF	TGTGCCAGCAGCCGTACTAGCGGGAGGCAGTTCTTC
TRBV5-1	NA	NA	TRBJ1-2	CASSGGGTNYGYTF	TGCGCCAGCAGCGGCGGGGGGACTAACTATGGCTACACCTTC
TRBV4-1	NA	NA	TRBJ2-1	CASAEAYNEQFF	TGCGCCAGCGCTGAGGCCTACAATGAGCAGTTCTTC
TRBV7-9	NA	NA	TRBJ2-3	CASVGVGGDTQYF	TGTGCCAGCGTCGGAGTAGGTGGGGATACGCAGTATTTT
TRBV5-1	NA	TRBD1	TRBJ1-2	CASSLARTGNYGYTF	TGCGCCAGCAGCTTGGCGAGGACAGGGAACTATGGCTACACCTTC
TRBV28	NA	NA	TRBJ2-2	CASTAGFLNTGELFF	TGTGCCAGCACCGCGGGGTTCTTGAACACCGGGGAGCTGTTTTTT
TRBV2	NA	NA	TRBJ2-5	CASSSTGQETQYF	TGTGCCAGCAGTTCCACAGGGCAGGAGACCCAGTACTTC
TRBV29-1	NA	TRBD2	TRBJ2-1	CSVEDVSGRLAGGLSEQFF	TGCAGCGTTGAAGACGTCTCCGGGAGATTAGCGGGAGGGCTGAGTGAGCAGTTCTTC
TRBV6-5	NA	TRBD1	TRBJ1-1	CASSSDRVRRHTEAFF	TGTGCCAGCAGTTCGGACAGGGTAAGGCGGCACACTGAAGCTTTCTTT
TRBV19	once	NA	TRBJ2-2	CVTVGGRTGELFF	TGTGTCACGGTGGGGGGACGGACCGGGGAGCTGTTTTTT
TRBV28	NA	TRBD2	TRBJ2-5	CASSLAGTSGRSGLETQYF	TGTGCCAGCAGTTTAGCCGGGACTAGCGGGAGGAGCGGGTTGGAGACCCAGTACTTC